What follows is one TCR beta chain and its context. This clonotype was counted ten times or more. This receptor's antigen is unknown. Per-base quality was not reported, and no clone a single base away is much larger than it. TCRdb records Illumina HiSeq 2500 as the sequencer. Quantitative 5'-RACE with molecular barcodes was the method used to prepare the TCR beta libraries. As for how the authors treated the data: A new computational method based on a probabilistic model of VDJ rearrangement was used to identify disease-linked TCR variants. The public reads were run again by TCRdb, first through fastp at Q25 and then through MiXCR, and only productive beta chains were kept. For every CDR3 protein sequence, its rows merge into one entry that carries the most common genes and DNA. For this entry, the V and J calls and clone size follow TCRdb and not the study's own pipeline. This sample comprises some 30,000 distinct CDR3 sequences, about 6.8% of them detected only once. The top ten clonotypes cover 8% to 11% of the sample.

This sample is part of a study of CD8 T cells in ankylosing spondylitis (TCRdb year 2017). Study-level background: The study profiled T cell receptor beta repertoires in healthy donors and ankylosing spondylitis patients to find disease-linked TCR variants. In total, the full study cohort was made up of 100 to 140 healthy donors and 20 to 25 ankylosing spondylitis patients. Samples of peripheral blood were taken, and for ankylosing spondylitis patients, synovial fluid was collected as well. Here is what the overall study found, with its caveats: Blood from ankylosing spondylitis patients appeared to be characterized by a TCR beta motif made up of several highly homologous amino acid variants. Some motif variants had previously been reported in the synovial fluid and blood of reactive arthritis patients, which suggests shared mechanisms of disease initiation. Significant enrichment of the disease-linked clones was reported in matched synovial fluid samples from ankylosing spondylitis patients. In peripheral blood, the disease-linked clones were found at relatively low frequencies and had a CD8+ phenotype.

A distance of 9 bases separates the germline ends of V and J, which lose 2 bases and 7 bases respectively. Looking up the germline V gene yields CDR1 SQVTM and CDR2 ANQGSEA. The CDR3 runs 13 residues from the cysteine to the phenylalanine. The CDR3 DNA has 39 bases and is translated from base 1. The sequencing input was blood, either unsorted or a sorted T cell fraction (not recorded which). Recombination linked TRBV29-1 to TRBJ2-6; the D gene cannot be resolved reliably. This TCR was recovered from a male donor with ankylosing spondylitis or in good health (not recorded which). The DNA reads TGCAGCGTTGAAAACCCTGTTGCCAACGTCCTGACTTTC. Its protein is CSVENPVANVLTF.